This T cell receptor beta chain was identified in a study of blood T cell repertoires in COVID-19 (dated by TCRdb to about 2020). Study-level background: Samples covering the acute and convalescent phases of COVID-19 were provided by collaborators in the United States, Italy and Spain. Nearly every sample came with metadata listing a de-identified subject ID, COVID-19 status, age in years and sex. A freely available public database, intended as a resource for researchers studying the immune response to SARS-CoV-2, is where the repertoires were released. Where HLA class I and class II types were available, the types were taken from metadata supplied by the sample provider, not from assay-based typing. The dataset comprised deeply sampled blood TCRbeta repertoires from subjects exposed to, actively infected with, or recovered from COVID-19. The material from the prospective study consisted of cDNA or gDNA derived from T cells, B-cell-depleted T cells, or PBMCs. Samples were obtained from the ongoing ImmuneRACE study (first 160 participants) and from 1,254 subjects provided by 6 global collaborators. Overall study results and their limits: How much clinical and demographic metadata was included differed by source and by participant, and the metadata was provided uncurated.

Each collaborating institution followed its own protocols to collect whole blood in K2EDTA tubes. For TCRbeta analysis, collaborators shipped samples in one of three forms: frozen whole blood, isolated PBMCs, or DNA extracted from either of those sample types. TCRbeta CDR3 regions were amplified from genomic DNA using the immunoSEQ Assay, a bias-controlled multiplex PCR. The authors' pipeline ran thus. The number of nucleated cells in each sample was estimated by amplification of reference gene primers within the assay. To quantify the absolute abundance of each unique TCRbeta CDR3 rearrangement, sequence reads were collapsed and filtered. For each sample, productive Simpson clonality was calculated by taking the square root of Simpson's diversity index across productive rearrangements. The table comes from immuneACCESS by way of TCRdb, which keeps in-frame sequences with V and J called. Part of the clones is missing from these tables; in studies checked, under half for an unresolved V gene and the rest for unknown reasons. V, J and clone size derive from that table, while D and trimming were established from the DNA sequence. The sample includes some 99,000 clones, with roughly 80% observed a single time. The top ten constitute around 10% of the sample.

Measured from the cysteine to the phenylalanine, the CDR3 is 16 residues long. The read is trimmed to its CDR3 DNA, 48 bases read in frame from base 1. From the germline V gene, CDR1 is KGHSH and CDR2 is LQKENI. V sheds 2 bases and J sheds 1 base, leaving 14 bases between their ends. About this clone: Its antigen is currently not known. Per-base qualities were not stored, and no clone one base away is much larger.

This sequence was found in a woman older than 75 with acute or convalescent COVID-19. This receptor chain uses TRBV18 and TRBJ1-1, with a tentative D gene TRBD1 over 5 matching bases. Input material: peripheral blood. The sequenced DNA: TGTGCCAGCTCACCAAGGGATTCACAGGCGAACACTGAAGCTTTCTTT. Translated, it gives CASSPRDSQANTEAFF.